The present entry profiles one T cell receptor (beta chain) with its context. Antigen specificity is unknown. This record comes from a study of T cell repertoires in cytomegalovirus infection. Looking at the study overall: Well-studied HLA-B-restricted epitopes and recently identified HLA-C-restricted epitopes of CMV were both used in the study. Carrying CMV and the relevant HLA type showed in public TCR beta signatures.

This CDR3 has 14 amino acids. Germline V CDR1 and CDR2: MNHNY, SVGAGI (reference sequence). V was cut by 2 bases and J by 5 bases, with 10 bases left in between. Overall study results and limits: Of the TCR beta families, the public ones yielded a cumulative frequency that identified carriers of CMV plus the relevant HLA. What dominated the ex vivo response were HLA-C-restricted CMV-specific TCR beta clonotypes.

TCRdb called the reads again in MiXCR, with one record for every CDR3 protein. The sample includes around 770,000 distinct CDR3 sequences, about 28% of them seen just once. This TCR derives from a human donor in good health (CMV status not recorded). Some clones in this sample may be carry-over from other donors' samples. Sequences were derived from cultured CD8+ T cells from PBMCs, sampled from culture after CMV antigen stimulation. This chain connects TRBV6-6 to TRBJ1-5, with D perhaps TRBD1 (6 bases). Written as DNA, the CDR3 is TGTGCCAGCAGTTACGGGGGGCGCGATCAGCCCCAGCATTTT. Translating gives CASSYGGRDQPQHF.